This TCR beta chain appears in the sequencing data of a study of T-cell memory formation after mild COVID-19 (dated by TCRdb to the early 2020s). A note on the overall study: Most TCR sequence clusters were specific to one of the two donors. In a couple of donors, T-cell clones that expanded and contracted after mild COVID-19 were followed by sequencing TCRalpha and TCRbeta repertoires longitudinally. Two young, previously healthy adult volunteers made up the cohort, one male and one female. Summary of the overall study and its limitations: The second-wave clones that peaked on day 37 were not confirmed to be SARS-CoV-2 specific. The study covered only a couple of mild cases, and larger cohorts including severe cases with pre-infection samples were considered necessary. Some responding clones were detected in pre-infection memory, which suggested that pre-existing cross-reactive memory T cells had joined the SARS-CoV-2 response. Contracting CD4+ clones were found mainly in CM and EM memory subsets, while CD8+ clones were enriched in EMRA. From day 15 to 85, contracting clones showed balanced CD4/CD8 phenotypes, whereas a second wave of clones that expanded from day 15 to 37 leaned towards CD4+.

The listed sequencing device is Illumina NovaSeq 6000. TCRalpha and TCRbeta cDNA libraries were constructed by 5'RACE with constant-segment primers, with sample barcodes and unique molecular identifiers being introduced. RNA was extracted from every sample with Trizol reagent. Amplification of the libraries took two PCR steps, and the second step added a second sample barcode plus Illumina TruSeq adapters. The libraries were sequenced on an Illumina NovaSeq using 2 x 150 bp paired-end reads. As for the original processing: With migec v1.2.7, reads were demultiplexed and then collapsed into UMI-guided consensus sequences. Using mixcr v2.1.11, UMI consensuses were aligned to TRA and TRB V and J templates and then assembled into clonotypes. Expanded or contracted clonotypes were those called significant by both edgeR and NoisET, with noise models trained on biological replicates. For edgeR calls, the thresholds were a false discovery rate-adjusted p below 0.01 and a log2 fold-change of 1. PCA with hierarchical clustering of max-normalized trajectories of the 1000 most abundant clonotypes was used as exploratory dynamics analysis. Each responding clone was given a CD4 or CD8 phenotype based on the CD4+ and CD8+ repertoires, which had been sequenced separately. TCRdb reran the public reads through fastp at Q25 and MiXCR, keeping productive beta chains. Entries are consolidated by CDR3 protein sequence, retaining the most common genes and DNA. These V and J calls originate from TCRdb's pipeline instead of the authors' own analysis. The sample table records 190,000 or so distinct CDR3 sequences; 20% to 25% of these occur just once. The ten most abundant clones make up roughly 23% of the sample.

Ficoll-Paque density gradient centrifugation was used to isolate PBMCs. CDR1 SGHRS and CDR2 YFSETQ were looked up in the germline V gene. Its CDR3 holds 13 amino acids, cysteine through phenylalanine. Only the CDR3 DNA is retained, 39 bases long and in frame from the first base. V and J lose 3 bases and 2 bases, and a span of 8 bases separates them. Regarding this clonotype: What this receptor recognizes is not known. Base qualities are not at hand, and no much larger clone is one base apart.

The source is an adult woman who had mild COVID-19 (a few samples of this study predate the infection). The sample titles of this study are shuffled in the database, so cell type and time point are left out; the donor was told from shared clones. Here the chain combines TRBV5-1 and TRBJ1-1, with the identity of the D gene unclear. Sequencing was performed on PBMCs or a T cell subset sorted from them (not recorded which). CDR3 protein: CASSWGPNTEAFF. The sequence in DNA is TGCGCCAGCAGCTGGGGTCCTAACACTGAAGCTTTCTTT. Supplemented by the reference TRBV5-1 and TRBJ1-1 proteins around the CDR3, the complete variable domain is KAGVTQTPRYLIKTRGQQVTLSCSPISGHRSVSWYQQTPGQGLQFLFEYFSETQRNKGNFPGRFSGRQFSNSRSEMNVSTLELGDSALYLCASSWGPNTEAFFGQGTRLTVV.